This is a list of T cell receptor beta chains from one sample in a study of beta chain features in type 1 diabetes. TCRdb's copy holds only in-frame clones and misses some; the assay was immunoSEQ multiplex PCR. The data show roughly 140,000 clones, with less than 9% seen just once and more than 1.1% held by the top ten. Sequenced: central memory CD4+ T cells from blood. These receptors came from a woman aged 30 to 39 in good health. Both conserved end residues are part of each CDR3. Clone size is given for some rows only: seen once, a few or many times, or a class if the clone is expanded.

v_gene: TRBV19
j_gene: TRBJ2-7
abundance: few
CDR3aa: CASSSGTSGTYEQYF

v_gene: TRBV28
j_gene: TRBJ1-1
abundance: NA
CDR3aa: CASRPRDRGAEAFF

v_gene: TRBV7-2
j_gene: TRBJ2-3
abundance: few
CDR3aa: CASSLAGTSGSRTDTQYF

v_gene: TRBV11-2
j_gene: TRBJ2-5
abundance: few
CDR3aa: CASSGPGTGQETQYF

v_gene: TRBV7-3
j_gene: TRBJ2-7
abundance: few
CDR3aa: CASSRTGVAGDEQYF

v_gene: TRBV7-2
j_gene: TRBJ2-1
abundance: many
CDR3aa: CASSFGQVYNEQFF

v_gene: TRBV5-1
j_gene: TRBJ1-5
abundance: NA
CDR3aa: CASSLAGFSNQPQHF

v_gene: TRBV14
j_gene: TRBJ2-2
abundance: many
CDR3aa: CASSQDAGELFF

v_gene: TRBV7-7
j_gene: TRBJ2-3
abundance: NA
CDR3aa: CASSSGLGGTDTQYF

v_gene: TRBV5-4
j_gene: TRBJ1-2
abundance: NA
CDR3aa: CASSLMGSRYGYTF

v_gene: TRBV27
j_gene: TRBJ2-3
abundance: NA
CDR3aa: CASSLQVYRTGLGPSTQYF

v_gene: TRBV7-2
j_gene: TRBJ1-1
abundance: NA
CDR3aa: CASSLRGGSLNTEAFF

v_gene: TRBV7-9
j_gene: TRBJ2-5
abundance: NA
CDR3aa: CASSPPAWTGKKETQYF

v_gene: TRBV5-1
j_gene: TRBJ1-3
abundance: few
CDR3aa: CASSLAGDLGNTIYF

v_gene: TRBV7-9
j_gene: TRBJ2-1
abundance: many
CDR3aa: CASSLISNEQFF

v_gene: TRBV28
j_gene: TRBJ2-1
abundance: few
CDR3aa: CASSVAGEWYNEQFF

v_gene: TRBV29-1
j_gene: TRBJ2-2
abundance: few
CDR3aa: CSVERDRVGGELFF

v_gene: TRBV4-3
j_gene: TRBJ1-6
abundance: few
CDR3aa: CASSQGTDRDNSPLHF

v_gene: TRBV9
j_gene: TRBJ2-7
abundance: NA
CDR3aa: CASNRGGSYEQYF

v_gene: TRBV6-4
j_gene: TRBJ2-1
abundance: NA
CDR3aa: CASRAEVGYNEQFF

v_gene: TRBV4-2
j_gene: TRBJ2-3
abundance: NA
CDR3aa: CASSQSPSGVTDTQYF

v_gene: TRBV6-6
j_gene: TRBJ1-1
abundance: NA
CDR3aa: CASSTGGNTEAFF

v_gene: TRBV28
j_gene: TRBJ2-7
abundance: few
CDR3aa: CASSLPGTGQEQYF

v_gene: TRBV6-5
j_gene: TRBJ2-7
abundance: few
CDR3aa: CASRQGQYYEQYF

v_gene: TRBV6-5
j_gene: TRBJ2-4
abundance: few
CDR3aa: CASMGAVAKNIQYF

v_gene: TRBV7-2
j_gene: TRBJ1-1
abundance: few
CDR3aa: CASSLHTRNTEAFF

v_gene: TRBV19
j_gene: TRBJ2-5
abundance: NA
CDR3aa: CASSKTSGLETQYF